Below, one T cell receptor beta chain is given with its context. This sample stems from a study of blood T cell repertoires in COVID-19. Study in general: Sites across the United States, Italy and Spain contributed samples from acute and convalescent COVID-19. PBMCs, B-cell-depleted T cells, or T cells were the source of the cDNA or gDNA that made up the material.

This CDR3 spans 15 amino acids. The V gene's germline CDR1 is SGHTA and CDR2 FQGNSA. Trimming took off 5 bases at V and 1 base at J, with 14 bases between the two ends. Study processing details: Amplification of reference gene primers provided the estimated nucleated cell counts. Generated by immunoSEQ multiplex PCR, the TCRdb table keeps only in-frame clones and is missing some. V and J calls and clone size are given by that table; D and trimming were obtained from the DNA. The profile shows about 160,000 clones, roughly 91% of them singletons. The TCR comes from a woman in her forties or fifties with acute or convalescent COVID-19. The J gene is TRBJ1-1, the V gene TRBV7-2; D is undetermined. The specimen sequenced was peripheral blood. CDR3 sequence: CASSPEPVRNTEAFF. DNA for the CDR3: TGTGCCAGCAGCCCCGAACCCGTTAGGAACACTGAAGCTTTCTTT.